These 2 T cell receptor beta chains originate from one sample sequenced in a study of identifying expanded T cells in peripheral blood. Data came from immunoSEQ multiplex PCR; TCRdb stores just in-frame clones and leaves some out. The sample records around 57,000 clones, 70% to 90% being singletons. Specimen: blood. Receptors were obtained from a person aged 18 to 69 in good health.

As DNA, the CDR3 is TGTGCCAGCAGCTTAAGGACAGGCGGAACGAACACCGGGGAGCTGTTTTTT. Its translation is CASSLRTGGTNTGELFF. The genes are TRBV5-4 and TRBJ2-2, with TRBD1 identical over 7 bases. Germline V gives CDR1 SGHNT, CDR2 YYREEE (reference sequence). The CDR3 loop spans 17 amino acids. V lost 2 bases to trimming and J lost 0 bases; unmatched junction nucleotides: 7. The whole variable domain, remainder taken from reference TRBV5-4 and TRBJ2-2, is ETGVTQSPTHLIKTRGQQVTLRCSSQSGHNTVSWYQQALGQGPQFIFQYYREEENGRGNFPPRFSGLQFPNYSSELNVNALELDDSALYLCASSLRTGGTNTGELFFGEGSRLTVL.

The chain joins TRBV12-5 to TRBJ2-1; TRBD1 aligns across 8 bases. Germline V gene data show CDR1 as LGHNT and CDR2 as FRNRAP. V lost 0 bases to trimming and J lost 3 bases; unmatched junction nucleotides: 19. This CDR3 has 21 amino acids. The CDR3 region is CASGLVLLRQGSPTVYNEQFF. For the CDR3, the DNA is TGTGCTAGTGGTTTGGTACTTTTGAGACAGGGGTCCCCTACCGTCTACAATGAGCAGTTCTTC.